This T cell receptor (beta chain) was identified in a study of T-cell reconstitution after alpha-beta-depleted transplantation in children. Researchers prepared the TCRbeta library using unique molecular identifiers, the study reports. Each CDR3 protein is one row after TCRdb ran MiXCR on the PCR reads. This table has around 400,000 distinct CDR3 sequences, roughly a tenth appearing once. Trimming shortened V by 3 bases and J by 10 bases, and 15 bases separated the two germline ends. Germline CDR1 is SGHTA and CDR2 is FQGNSA. This CDR3 comprises 13 residues. The input for sequencing was PBMCs from the stem cell graft donor, taken from the stem cell graft. The receptor comes from a human donor who donated a stem cell graft to a child with acute myeloid leukemia. The chain links TRBV7-2 to TRBJ1-1; D remains ambiguous. This CDR3 is CASSFILQGGAFF. The CDR3 coding sequence is TGTGCCAGCAGCTTTATCCTCCAAGGTGGAGCTTTCTTT.